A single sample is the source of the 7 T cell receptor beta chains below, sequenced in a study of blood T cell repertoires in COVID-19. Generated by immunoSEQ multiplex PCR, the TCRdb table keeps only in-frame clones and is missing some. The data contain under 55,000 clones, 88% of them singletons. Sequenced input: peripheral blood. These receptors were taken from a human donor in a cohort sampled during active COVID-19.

The CDR3 protein is CASSIPLAGSYNEQFF. In DNA, the CDR3 is TGTGCCAGTAGTATCCCCCTAGCGGGCTCCTACAATGAGCAGTTCTTC. The chain joins TRBV19 to TRBJ2-1, with TRBD2 identical over 8 bases. The length of the CDR3 is 16 residues. The germline CDR1 and CDR2 sequences are LNHDA and SQIVND (reference sequence). V shed 3 bases and J 0 bases; nucleotides not matched to a gene: 4.

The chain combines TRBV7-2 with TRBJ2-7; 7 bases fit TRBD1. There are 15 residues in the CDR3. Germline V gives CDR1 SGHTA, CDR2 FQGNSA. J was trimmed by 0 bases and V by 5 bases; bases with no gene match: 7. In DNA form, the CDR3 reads TGTGCCAGCAGCCCTGACCGGGACAGCTCCTACGAGCAGTACTTC. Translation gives CASSPDRDSSYEQYF.

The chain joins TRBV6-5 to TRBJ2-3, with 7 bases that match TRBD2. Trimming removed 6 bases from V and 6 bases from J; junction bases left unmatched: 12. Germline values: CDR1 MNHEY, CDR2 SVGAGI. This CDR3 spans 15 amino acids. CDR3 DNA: TGTGCCAGCAGCTATCAGAGCATACTAGCGGATACGCAGTATTTT. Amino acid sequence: CASSYQSILADTQYF.

The CDR3 protein is CASSLEGQGEVDTQYF. CDR3 nucleotides: TGCGCCAGCAGCTTGGAGGGACAGGGAGAGGTAGATACGCAGTATTTT. The chain uses TRBV5-1 and TRBJ2-3, with 9 bases aligning to TRBD1. Germline V CDR1 and CDR2: SGHRS, YFSETQ. V lost 0 bases to trimming and J lost 5 bases; unmatched junction nucleotides: 7. The CDR3 consists of 16 residues.

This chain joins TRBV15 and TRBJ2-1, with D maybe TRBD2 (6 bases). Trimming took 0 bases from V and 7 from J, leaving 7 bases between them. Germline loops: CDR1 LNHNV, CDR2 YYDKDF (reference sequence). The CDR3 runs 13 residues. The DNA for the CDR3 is TGTGCCACCAGCAGAGATCGGGGGAATGAGCAGTTCTTC. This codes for CATSRDRGNEQFF. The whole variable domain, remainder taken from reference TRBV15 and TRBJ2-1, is DAMVIQNPRYQVTQFGKPVTLSCSQTLNHNVMYWYQQKSSQAPKLLFHYYDKDFNNEADTPDNFQSRRPNTSFCFLDIRSPGLGDTAMYLCATSRDRGNEQFFGPGTRLTVL.

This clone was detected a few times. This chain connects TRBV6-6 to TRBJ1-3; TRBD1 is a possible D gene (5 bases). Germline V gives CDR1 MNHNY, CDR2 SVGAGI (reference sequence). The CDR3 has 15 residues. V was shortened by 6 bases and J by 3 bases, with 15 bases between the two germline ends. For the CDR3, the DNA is TGTGCCAGCAGCCCCGCGTGGGGACTTGGAAACACCATATATTTT. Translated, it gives CASSPAWGLGNTIYF.

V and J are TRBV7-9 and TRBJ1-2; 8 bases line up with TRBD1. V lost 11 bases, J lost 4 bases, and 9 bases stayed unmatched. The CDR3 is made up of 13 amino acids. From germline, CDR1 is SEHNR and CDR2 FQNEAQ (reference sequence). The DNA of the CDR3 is TGTGCCGGAGAGGGACAGGATTTCTATGGCTACACCTTC. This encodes CAGEGQDFYGYTF.